This TCR beta chain was sequenced in a study of T cell repertoires in cytomegalovirus infection. TCRdb itself ran the reads through MiXCR, one entry per CDR3 protein. The repertoire has around 47,000 distinct CDR3 sequences, 15% to 20% of them found once; the top ten carry about four fifths. The CDR3 runs to 14 residues. CDR1 and CDR2 (germline): MNHEY, SVGEGT. Trimming removed 8 bases at V and 8 bases at J, with 18 bases between. This clonotype was observed a few times. Its target is not known. The TCR sequence derives from a human donor in good health (CMV status not recorded). Some clones in this sample may be carry-over from other donors' samples. The rearrangement uses TRBV6-2 or TRBV6-3 and TRBJ1-4; weak D call: TRBD1 (5 bases). The input for sequencing was CD8+ T cells from cultured PBMCs, taken from culture after CMV antigen stimulation. The CDR3 nucleotides are TGTGCCAGCTCTACGACGGGGGTCGGAGAAAAACTGTTTTTT. Its protein is CASSTTGVGEKLFF.